The 5 T cell receptor beta chains given below trace back to one sample, sequenced in a study of T cells in Graves' hyperthyroidism and ophthalmopathy. Researchers amplified the TCR beta CDR3 regions from RNA transcripts. The primer set for the first-round RT-PCR of the TCR CDR3 was HTBI. TCRdb independently ran MiXCR on the multiplex PCR reads; one entry per CDR3 protein. The sample includes tens of thousands of distinct CDR3 sequences, 53% seen only once; the top ten take about 3.3%. Material: blood. The origin of the receptors is a woman aged 55-69 years with Graves' ophthalmopathy.

This clonotype has ten or more counts. V is TRBV5-1 and J is TRBJ2-2; 7 bases are shared with TRBD1. Germline loops: CDR1 SGHRS, CDR2 YFSETQ. V was pared by 4 bases and J by 6 bases, with 12 bases of the junction left unmatched. The CDR3 runs to 16 residues. CDR3 sequence (DNA): TGCGCCAGCAGCCCGGGGACAGTCCAGGTTCCCGGGGAGCTGTTTTTT. Translating it yields CASSPGTVQVPGELFF.

This clonotype was seen at least ten times. The genes are TRBV6-2 or TRBV6-3 and TRBJ2-5, with D perhaps TRBD2 (6 bases). The CDR3 totals 16 residues. From germline, CDR1 is MNHEY and CDR2 SVGEGT. V lost 6 bases, J lost 0 bases, and 17 bases lay in between. CDR3 loop: CASRTRLAVYQETQYF. DNA for the CDR3: TGTGCCAGCAGGACGAGATTAGCGGTATACCAAGAGACCCAGTACTTC.

This clonotype was recorded at least ten times. The genes are TRBV19 and TRBJ2-5, with TRBD2 matching over 16 bases. After removal of 10 bases from V and 5 bases from J, the junction contained 4 bases not matched to a gene. From germline, CDR1 is LNHDA and CDR2 SQIVND (reference sequence). This CDR3 spans 14 amino acids. The chain's CDR3 is CATAGLAGGETQYF. DNA for the CDR3: TGTGCCACCGCGGGACTAGCGGGAGGGGAGACCCAGTACTTC.

Note on this clonotype: A much larger clone sits a single nucleotide away, making a read error possible. This chain uses TRBV3-1 with TRBJ2-7; possible D gene TRBD1, 5 bases. The V end lost 1 base, the J end lost 7 bases, and 14 bases lay between the germline ends. The CDR3 loop spans 14 amino acids. Germline values: CDR1 LGHDT, CDR2 YNNKEL (reference sequence). The CDR3 region is CASSQGGSVNEQYF. The CDR3 DNA follows: TGTGCCAGCAGCCAAGGGGGCTCCGTCAATGAGCAGTACTTC.

About this clonotype: One end of the junction varies from germline; a read error may be responsible. The chain joins TRBV2 to TRBJ1-1; tentative D call: TRBD1 (5 bases). The CDR3 runs to 13 residues. CDR1 SNHLY and CDR2 FYNNEI come from the germline V gene. CDR3 DNA sequence: TGTGTCAGCAGTGAGGTGCGGGACTCTGAAGCTTTCTTT. Translated, it gives CVSSEVRDSEAFF.